The present T cell receptor (beta chain) was sequenced within a study of molecular identifiers for immune sequencing clone quantification. TCRdb itself ran the PCR reads through MiXCR, one entry per CDR3 protein. The sample lists a few hundred thousand distinct CDR3 sequences; 24% were seen once. This clonotype has only a few counts. Its matching antigen is unknown. Study results and limitations: In naive cells, clones above 20 RNA copies held under 1% of molecules, whereas in effector cells they held over 97%.

Per germline, CDR1 SGDLS and CDR2 YYNGEE. Trimming cost V 3 bases and J 0 bases; bases outside gene matches: 8. The CDR3 consists of 16 residues. The source is a human donor in good health. Some libraries in this study had Jurkat cell RNA spiked in. V gene TRBV9 combines with J gene TRBJ1-1; 7 bases align to TRBD1. The specimen was naive CD8+ T cells from blood, with Jurkat cell RNA spiked in. As to subset: FACS-sorted CD8+CD4-CCR7+CD45RA+ naive T cells. The CDR3 sequence is CASSGQGRGMNTEAFF. CDR3 nucleotides: TGTGCCAGCAGCGGACAGGGTAGGGGGATGAACACTGAAGCTTTCTTT.